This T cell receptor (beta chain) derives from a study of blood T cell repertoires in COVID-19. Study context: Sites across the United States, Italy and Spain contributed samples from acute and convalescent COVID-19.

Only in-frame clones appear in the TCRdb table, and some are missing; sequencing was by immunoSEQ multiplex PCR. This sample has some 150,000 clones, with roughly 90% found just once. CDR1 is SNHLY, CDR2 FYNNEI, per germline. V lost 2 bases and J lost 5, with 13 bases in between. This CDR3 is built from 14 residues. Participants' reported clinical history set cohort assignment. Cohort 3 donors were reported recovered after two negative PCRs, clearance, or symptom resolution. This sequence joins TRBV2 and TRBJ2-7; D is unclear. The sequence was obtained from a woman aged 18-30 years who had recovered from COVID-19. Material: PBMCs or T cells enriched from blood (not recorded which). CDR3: CASSEKRLNDEQYF. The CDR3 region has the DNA TGTGCCAGCAGTGAAAAGCGACTTAACGACGAGCAGTACTTC.